The entry that follows covers one T cell receptor beta chain sequence. Its antigen is unidentified. These data originate in a study of T-cell memory formation after mild COVID-19. Study-wide findings and caveats: Largely, contracting CD4+ clones fell within CM and EM, and contracting CD8+ clones within EMRA.

From the 5' RACE reads, TCRdb called clonotypes with MiXCR, one entry per CDR3 protein. The table has approximately 200,000 distinct CDR3 sequences, approximately 16% seen once; the top ten hold around 2%. This TCR derives from an adult woman who had mild COVID-19 (a few samples of this study predate the infection). Cell type and time point are not known. Sequenced sample: PBMCs or a T cell subset sorted from them (not recorded which).

The CDR3 loop is CASSQEERRTQYF. Written as DNA, the CDR3 is TGTGCCAGCAGCCAAGAGGAGCGGAGGACCCAGTACTTC. The chain joins TRBV3-1 to TRBJ2-5; D might be TRBD2 (5 bases). Deletions cut 0 bases from V and 7 bases from J, with 9 bases between. This CDR3 contains 13 residues. Per the germline V gene, CDR1 is LGHDT and CDR2 is YNNKEL (reference sequence).